These T cell receptor beta chains were read from a single sample in a study of Graves' ophthalmopathy and Graves' hyperthyroidism. TCRdb fed the multiplex PCR reads into MiXCR, producing one record per CDR3 protein. The table lists over 450,000 distinct CDR3 sequences, around an eighth of them singletons, with about a tenth in the top ten. The sample consisted of blood. All receptors derive from a woman between 25 and 40 years old with Graves' ophthalmopathy. The CDR3 runs from the conserved cysteine through the conserved F or W. Fields, in order: J gene, clone size, V gene, D gene, CDR3 DNA, CDR3 protein. D genes are given only for firm matches. Clone size appears in some rows only: once, few, many, or a class for an expanded clone.

>TRBJ2-7|-|TRBV9|-
TGTGCCAGCAGCGTAGAAACGCACGCTCCAAACTCCTACGAGCAGTACTTC
CASSVETHAPNSYEQYF
>TRBJ2-2|many|TRBV12-5|-
TGTGCTAGTGGTTTGGTACCTGGGACGGATTCGAACACCGGGGAGCTGTTTTTT
CASGLVPGTDSNTGELFF
>TRBJ2-7|few|TRBV6-2/TRBV6-3|-
TGTGCCAGCAGTTACTCGACTCCCTCCGAGCAGTACTTC
CASSYSTPSEQYF
>TRBJ1-1|many|TRBV7-2|-
TGTGCCAGCAGCTTAGGGTCCGCCTTGGGGCACACTGAAGCTTTCTTT
CASSLGSALGHTEAFF
>TRBJ1-1|many|TRBV28|-
TGTGCCACCAACGATAAAGGCTTTTCTGAAGCTTTCTTT
CATNDKGFSEAFF
>TRBJ2-7|-|TRBV3-1|-
TGTGCCAGCAGCCAAGAAGCCGGGCTGAAGTCCTACGAGCAGTACTTC
CASSQEAGLKSYEQYF
>TRBJ2-2|many|TRBV28|TRBD1
TGTGCCAGCAGTTTAGGGGGACAGGGGTTGAAGGAGCTGTTTTTT
CASSLGGQGLKELFF
>TRBJ1-3|many|TRBV6-2/TRBV6-3|-
TGTGCCAGCACCGCGAGGCAGGACTCTGGAAACACCATATATTTT
CASTARQDSGNTIYF
>TRBJ2-2|many|TRBV5-1|-
TGCGCCAGCAGGACCGGGACGGCGAACACCGGGGAGCTGTTTTTT
CASRTGTANTGELFF
>TRBJ2-4|-|TRBV30|-
TGTGCCTGGGACCCACAGGGCACCAAAAACATTCAGTACTTC
CAWDPQGTKNIQYF
>TRBJ1-5|many|TRBV12-3/TRBV12-4|-
TGTGCCAGCAGGCCCGACCTTAGCAATCAGCCCCAGCATTTT
CASRPDLSNQPQHF
>TRBJ2-7|many|TRBV25-1|TRBD1
TGTGCCAGCAGTGAATATAAACAGGGGCCTTCCTACGAGCAGTACTTC
CASSEYKQGPSYEQYF
>TRBJ2-2|-|TRBV12-3/TRBV12-4|-
TGTGCCAGCAGTTTCTCAGCGAGAAACACCGGGGAGCTGTTTTTT
CASSFSARNTGELFF
>TRBJ2-4|few|TRBV4-1|TRBD1
TGCGCCAGCAGCCAAGGGACAGGGAAAAACATTCAGTACTTC
CASSQGTGKNIQYF
>TRBJ1-2|-|TRBV12-3/TRBV12-4|TRBD1
TGTGCCACCACAGGGGGCGCATTGGGGGGCTACACCTTC
CATTGGALGGYTF
>TRBJ2-7|many|TRBV10-3|TRBD2
TGTGCCATCAGTGCCTCGGCGAGCGGGGGAGGGCTCTACGAGCAGTACTTC
CAISASASGGGLYEQYF
>TRBJ1-3|many|TRBV6-1|-
TGTGCCAGCAGCTCCGGTGGTTTGGGTGGAAACACCATATATTTT
CASSSGGLGGNTIYF
>TRBJ1-5|many|TRBV6-1|TRBD1
TGTGCCAGCAGTACACCACAGGGGGACTATAGCAATCAGCCCCAGCATTTT
CASSTPQGDYSNQPQHF
>TRBJ2-7|many|TRBV6-1|-
TGTGCCAGCAGCCGGGACACTTTATACGAGCAGTACTTC
CASSRDTLYEQYF
>TRBJ2-7|many|TRBV2|-
TGTGCCGCGGGGGCGACAGGGGCCGCCTCCGGCTACGAGCAGTACTTC
CAAGATGAASGYEQYF
>TRBJ1-2|many|TRBV12-3/TRBV12-4|-
TGTGCCAGCAGTCTAGGGCTGAATTTCTATGGCTACACCTTC
CASSLGLNFYGYTF